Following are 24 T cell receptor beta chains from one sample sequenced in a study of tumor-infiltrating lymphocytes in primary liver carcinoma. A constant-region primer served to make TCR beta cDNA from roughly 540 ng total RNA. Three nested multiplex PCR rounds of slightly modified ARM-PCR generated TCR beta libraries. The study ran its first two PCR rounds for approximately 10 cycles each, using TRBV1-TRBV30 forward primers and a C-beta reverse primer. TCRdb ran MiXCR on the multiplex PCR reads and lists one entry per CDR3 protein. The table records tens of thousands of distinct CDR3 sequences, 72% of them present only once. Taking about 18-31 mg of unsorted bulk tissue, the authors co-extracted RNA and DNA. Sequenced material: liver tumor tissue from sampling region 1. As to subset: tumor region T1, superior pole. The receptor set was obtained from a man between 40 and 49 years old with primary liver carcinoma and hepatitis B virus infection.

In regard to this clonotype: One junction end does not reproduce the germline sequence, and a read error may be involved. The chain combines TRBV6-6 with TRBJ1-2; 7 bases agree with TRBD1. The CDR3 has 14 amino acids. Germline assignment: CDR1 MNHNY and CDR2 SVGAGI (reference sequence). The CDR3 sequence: CTSSFELQGNGYTF. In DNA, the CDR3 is TGTACCAGCAGTTTCGAATTACAGGGGAATGGCTACACCTTC.

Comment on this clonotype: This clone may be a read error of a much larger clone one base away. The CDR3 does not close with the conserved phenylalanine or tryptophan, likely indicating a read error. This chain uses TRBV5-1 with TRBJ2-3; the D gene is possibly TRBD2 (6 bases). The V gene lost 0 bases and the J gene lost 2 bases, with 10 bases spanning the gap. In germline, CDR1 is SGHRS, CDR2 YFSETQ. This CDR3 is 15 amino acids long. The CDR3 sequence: CASSLAGTPTDTQYS. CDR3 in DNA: TGCGCCAGCAGCTTGGCCGGGACTCCCACAGATACGCAGTATTCT.

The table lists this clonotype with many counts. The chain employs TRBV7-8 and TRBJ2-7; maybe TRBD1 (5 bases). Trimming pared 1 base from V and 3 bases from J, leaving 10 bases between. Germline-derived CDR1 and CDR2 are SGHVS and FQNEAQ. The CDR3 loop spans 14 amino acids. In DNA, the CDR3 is TGTGCCAGCAGCTTAGGGACGGACAACTACGAGCAGTACTTC. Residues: CASSLGTDNYEQYF.

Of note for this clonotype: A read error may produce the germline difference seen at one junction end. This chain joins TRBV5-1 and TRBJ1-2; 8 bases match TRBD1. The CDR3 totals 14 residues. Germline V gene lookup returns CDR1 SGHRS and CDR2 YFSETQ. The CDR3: CASSTGTGVYDYTF. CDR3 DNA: TGCGCCAGCAGCACCGGGACAGGCGTTTATGACTACACCTTC.

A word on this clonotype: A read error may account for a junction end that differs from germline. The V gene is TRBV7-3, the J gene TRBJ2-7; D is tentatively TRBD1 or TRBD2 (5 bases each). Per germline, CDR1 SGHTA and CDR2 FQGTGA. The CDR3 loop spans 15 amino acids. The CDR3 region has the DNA TGTGCCAGCAGCCTCCAAGGTGGGGGACCCTACAAGCAGTACTTC. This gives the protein CASSLQGGGPYKQYF. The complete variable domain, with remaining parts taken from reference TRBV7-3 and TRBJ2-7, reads GAGVSQTPSNKVTEKGKYVELRCDPISGHTALYWYRQSLGQGPEFLIYFQGTGAADDSGLPNDRFFAVRPEGSVSTLKIQRTERGDSAVYLCASSLQGGGPYKQYFGPGTRLTVT.

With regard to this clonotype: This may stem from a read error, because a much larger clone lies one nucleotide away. The CDR3 nucleotides are TGTGCGGGGCAGGGCGGCATTGAAGCTTTCTTT. Translation gives CAGQGGIEAFF. The genes are TRBV28 and TRBJ1-1; perhaps TRBD1 as D (5 bases). Germline V gene sequence: CDR1 MDHEN, CDR2 SYDVKM. This CDR3 has 11 amino acids. Based on the CDR3 plus reference TRBV28 and TRBJ1-1, the full variable domain is DVKVTQSSRYLVKRTGEKVFLECVQDMDHENMFWYRQDPGLGLRLIYFSYDVKMKEKGDIPEGYSVSREKKERFSLILESASTNQTSMYLCAGQGGIEAFFGQGTRLTVV.

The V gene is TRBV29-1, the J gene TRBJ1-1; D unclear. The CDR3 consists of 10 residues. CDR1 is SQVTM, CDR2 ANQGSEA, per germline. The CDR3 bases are TGCAGTGTTACGACATGGGAAGCTTTCTTT. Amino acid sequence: CSVTTWEAFF.

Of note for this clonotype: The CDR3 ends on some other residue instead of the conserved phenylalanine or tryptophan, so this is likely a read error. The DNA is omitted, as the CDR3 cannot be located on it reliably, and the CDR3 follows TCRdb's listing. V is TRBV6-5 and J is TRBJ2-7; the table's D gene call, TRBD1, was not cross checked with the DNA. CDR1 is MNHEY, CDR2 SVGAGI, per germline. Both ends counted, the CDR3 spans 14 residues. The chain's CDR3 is CASSSTDRGYEEYL.

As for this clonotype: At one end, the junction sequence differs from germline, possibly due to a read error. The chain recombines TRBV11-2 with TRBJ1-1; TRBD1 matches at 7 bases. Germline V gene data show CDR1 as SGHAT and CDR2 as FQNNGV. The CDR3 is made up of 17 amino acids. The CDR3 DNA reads TGCGCCAGCAGCCGAATAGGGGAACAGGGGTTCGGCACTGAAGCTTTCTTT. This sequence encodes CASSRIGEQGFGTEAFF.

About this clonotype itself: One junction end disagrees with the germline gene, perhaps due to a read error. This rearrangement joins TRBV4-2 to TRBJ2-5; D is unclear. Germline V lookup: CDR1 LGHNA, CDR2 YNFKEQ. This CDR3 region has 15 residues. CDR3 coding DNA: TGTGCCGGCAGTCAAGATAGACCGCCTCAAGAGACCCAGTACTTC. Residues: CAGSQDRPPQETQYF.

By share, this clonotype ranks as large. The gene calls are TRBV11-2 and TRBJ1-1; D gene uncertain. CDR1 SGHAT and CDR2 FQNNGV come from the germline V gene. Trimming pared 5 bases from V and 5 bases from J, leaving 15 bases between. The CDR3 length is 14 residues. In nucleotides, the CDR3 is TGTGCCAGCAGCACAGCCGGTTCCGTAACTGAAGCTTTCTTT. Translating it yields CASSTAGSVTEAFF.

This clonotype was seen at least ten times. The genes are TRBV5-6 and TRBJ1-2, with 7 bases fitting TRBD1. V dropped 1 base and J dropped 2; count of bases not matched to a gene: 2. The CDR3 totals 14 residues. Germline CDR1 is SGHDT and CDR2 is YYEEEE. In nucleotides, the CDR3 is TGTGCCAGCAGCTTGCCACAGGGGAACTATGGCTACACCTTC. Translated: CASSLPQGNYGYTF.

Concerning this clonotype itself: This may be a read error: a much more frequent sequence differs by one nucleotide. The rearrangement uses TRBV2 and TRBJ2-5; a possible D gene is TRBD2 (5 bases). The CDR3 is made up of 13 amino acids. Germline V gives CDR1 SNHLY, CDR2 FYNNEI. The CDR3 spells CGSSVLEGETQYF. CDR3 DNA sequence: TGTGGCAGCAGTGTACTCGAGGGAGAGACCCAGTACTTC.

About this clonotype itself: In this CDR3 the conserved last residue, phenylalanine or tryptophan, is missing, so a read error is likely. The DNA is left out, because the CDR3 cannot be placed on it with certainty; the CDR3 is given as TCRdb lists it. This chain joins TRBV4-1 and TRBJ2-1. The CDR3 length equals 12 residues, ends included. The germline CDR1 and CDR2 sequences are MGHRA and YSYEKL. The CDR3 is CANSQAGTELFL.

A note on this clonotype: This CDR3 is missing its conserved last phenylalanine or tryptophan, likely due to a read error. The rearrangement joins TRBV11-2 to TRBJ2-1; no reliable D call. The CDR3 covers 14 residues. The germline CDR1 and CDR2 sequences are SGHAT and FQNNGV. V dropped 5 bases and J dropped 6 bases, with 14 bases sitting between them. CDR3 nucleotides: TGTGCCAGCAGCCCGATGGTAGGAAGCAATGAGCAGTTCTTA. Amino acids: CASSPMVGSNEQFL.

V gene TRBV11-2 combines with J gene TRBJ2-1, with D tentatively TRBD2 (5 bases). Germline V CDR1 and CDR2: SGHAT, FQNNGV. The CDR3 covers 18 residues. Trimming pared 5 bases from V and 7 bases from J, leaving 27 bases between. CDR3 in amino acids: CASSRTEERLARPNEQFF. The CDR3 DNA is TGTGCCAGCAGCCGTACAGAAGAGAGATTAGCGAGGCCTAATGAGCAGTTCTTC.

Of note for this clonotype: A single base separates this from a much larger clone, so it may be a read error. The CDR3 protein is CASSLGVGGQETQYF. The CDR3 DNA follows: TGCGCCAGCAGCTTGGGGGTGGGAGGACAAGAGACCCAGTACTTC. V and J are TRBV5-1 and TRBJ2-5, with D perhaps matching TRBD2 (6 bases). Trimming took 0 bases from V and 2 from J, leaving 11 bases between them. This CDR3 region has 15 residues. Germline V lookup: CDR1 SGHRS, CDR2 YFSETQ.

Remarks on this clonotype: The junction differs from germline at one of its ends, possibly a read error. CDR3 amino acids: CASSLQGLGVSPLRF. The CDR3 DNA sequence: TGTGCCAGCAGCTTGCAGGGATTGGGGGTATCACCCCTCCGCTTT. The chain uses TRBV5-4 and TRBJ1-6, with a weak D call TRBD1 (5 bases). The CDR3 spans 15 residues. Germline V CDR1 and CDR2: SGHNT, YYREEE (reference sequence). Supplemented by reference TRBV5-4 and TRBJ1-6, the full variable domain reads ETGVTQSPTHLIKTRGQQVTLRCSSQSGHNTVSWYQQALGQGPQFIFQYYREEENGRGNFPPRFSGLQFPNYSSELNVNALELDDSALYLCASSLQGLGVSPLRFGNGTRLTVT.

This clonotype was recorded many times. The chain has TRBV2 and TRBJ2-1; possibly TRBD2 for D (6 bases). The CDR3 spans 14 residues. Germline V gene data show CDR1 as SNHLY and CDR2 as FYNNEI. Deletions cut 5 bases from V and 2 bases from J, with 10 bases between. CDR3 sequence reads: CASSPSETYNEQFF. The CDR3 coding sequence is TGTGCCAGCAGTCCTAGCGAGACCTACAATGAGCAGTTCTTC.

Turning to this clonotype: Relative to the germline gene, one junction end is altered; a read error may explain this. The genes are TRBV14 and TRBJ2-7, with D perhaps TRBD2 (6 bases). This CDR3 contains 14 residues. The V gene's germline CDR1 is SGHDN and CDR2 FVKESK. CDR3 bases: TGCGCCAGCAGCCTCTCTAACGGGAGCGACGAGCAGTACTTC. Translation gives CASSLSNGSDEQYF.

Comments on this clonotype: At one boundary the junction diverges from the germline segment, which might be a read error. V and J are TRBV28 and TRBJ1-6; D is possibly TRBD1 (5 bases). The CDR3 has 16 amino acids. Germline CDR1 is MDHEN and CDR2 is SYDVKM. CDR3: CASSSPSGLVNPPLHF. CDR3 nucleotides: TGTGCCAGCAGTTCACCCTCAGGGCTTGTTAATCCACCCCTCCACTTT.

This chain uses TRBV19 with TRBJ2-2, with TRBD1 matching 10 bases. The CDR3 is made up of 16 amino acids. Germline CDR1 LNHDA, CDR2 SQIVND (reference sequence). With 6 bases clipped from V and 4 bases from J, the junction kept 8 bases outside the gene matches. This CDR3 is CASSPGTGDLTGELFF. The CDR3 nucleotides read TGTGCCAGTAGCCCCGGGACAGGGGATCTCACCGGGGAGCTGTTTTTT.

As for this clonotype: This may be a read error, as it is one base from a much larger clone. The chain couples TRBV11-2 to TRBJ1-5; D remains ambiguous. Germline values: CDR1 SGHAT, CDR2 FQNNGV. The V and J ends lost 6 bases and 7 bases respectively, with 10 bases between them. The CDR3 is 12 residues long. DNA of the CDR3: TGTGCCAGCAGGCCGCCGCGGCAGCCCCAGCATTTT. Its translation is CASRPPRQPQHF.

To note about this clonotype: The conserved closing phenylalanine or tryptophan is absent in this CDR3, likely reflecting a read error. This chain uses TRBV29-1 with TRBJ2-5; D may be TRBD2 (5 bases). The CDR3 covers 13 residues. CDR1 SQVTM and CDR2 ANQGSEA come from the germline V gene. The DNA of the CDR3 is TGTAGCGTTGAAAAGGGCGGCGGAGAGACCCAGTACTTA. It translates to CSVEKGGGETQYL.